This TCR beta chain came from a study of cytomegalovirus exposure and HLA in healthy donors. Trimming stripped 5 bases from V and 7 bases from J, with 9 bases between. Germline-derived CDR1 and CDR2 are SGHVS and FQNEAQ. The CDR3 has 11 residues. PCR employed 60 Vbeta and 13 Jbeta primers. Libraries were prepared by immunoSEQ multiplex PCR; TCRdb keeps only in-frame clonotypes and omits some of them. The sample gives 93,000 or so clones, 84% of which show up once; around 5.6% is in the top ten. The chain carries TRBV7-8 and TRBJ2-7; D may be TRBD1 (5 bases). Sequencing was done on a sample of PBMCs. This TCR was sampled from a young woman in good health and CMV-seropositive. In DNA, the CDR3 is TGTGCCAGCAGCGACCAGGGTGAGCAGTACTTC. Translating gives CASSDQGEQYF.